This TCR beta chain was recorded in a study of CD4+ T cells in melanoma. Study findings and constraints: A reported correlation linked neoantigen-specific CD4+ T cells to CD8+, macrophage and B cell function. In melanoma, neoantigen-specific CD4+ T cells reportedly differed in differentiation state.

TCRdb's table, derived via immunoSEQ multiplex PCR, lists solely in-frame clones and lacks some. Of more than 90,000 clones listed, 80% to 95% are singletons. Germline V gives CDR1 SGDLS, CDR2 YYNGEE. The CDR3 runs 13 residues. The V end was cut by 1 base, the J end by 5 bases, with 10 bases between. This clone has more than one count but fewer than ten. What it binds is not known. This clonotype was obtained from a human donor with melanoma. This chain links TRBV9 with TRBJ2-7, with D possibly being TRBD2 (5 bases). Sequencing was carried out using peripheral blood. The CDR3 DNA sequence: TGTGCCAGCAGCGTAAGCACGGGGAACGAGCAGTACTTC. Protein product: CASSVSTGNEQYF.